The entry that follows covers one TCR beta chain sequence. What it binds is not known. These data belong to a study of tumor-infiltrating lymphocytes in localized non-small cell lung cancer. Study outcomes and limitations: Not all patients were TCR sequenced, owing to tissue quantity.

J lost 10 bases, V lost 6 bases, and 11 bases had no gene match. The CDR3 is 14 residues long. Germline V gene data show CDR1 as SGHDN and CDR2 as FVKESK. Assay: immunoSEQ multiplex PCR; the TCRdb copy retains only in-frame clones and omits some. The sample has several thousand clones, about three quarters seen once. This rearrangement joins TRBV14 to TRBJ2-1; 8 nucleotides align to TRBD2. Sequencing was carried out using lung tumor tissue. The sequence came from a human donor with non-small cell lung cancer. The DNA of the CDR3 is TGTGCCAGCAGAATAAGCGGGAGCCGAAACGAGCAGTTCTTC. Its protein product is CASRISGSRNEQFF.